These 19 T cell receptor beta chains came from one sample sequenced in a study of cytomegalovirus exposure and HLA in healthy donors. The PCR employed 60 Vbeta primers together with 13 Jbeta primers. Repertoires were generated with immunoSEQ multiplex PCR, while TCRdb's copy carries only in-frame clones and drops some. This table has roughly 150,000 clones, approximately 80% appearing once. The sequenced sample was PBMCs. These TCRs come from a male donor in good health and CMV-seronegative.

The chain links TRBV2 to TRBJ2-7; D might be TRBD1 (5 bases). The CDR3 has 13 residues. Germline V gene lookup returns CDR1 SNHLY and CDR2 FYNNEI. V was trimmed by 2 bases and J by 9 bases, leaving 14 bases between them. CDR3 loop: CASSEPRVKGQYF. CDR3 bases: TGTGCCAGCAGTGAACCCAGGGTGAAGGGGCAGTACTTC. The variable domain in full, completed from reference TRBV2 and TRBJ2-7, reads EPEVTQTPSHQVTQMGQEVILRCVPISNHLYFYWYRQILGQKVEFLVSFYNNEISEKSEIFDDQFSVERPDGSNFTLKIRSTKLEDSAMYFCASSEPRVKGQYFGPGTRLTVT.

The chain recombines TRBV7-9 with TRBJ1-2; perhaps TRBD1 as D (6 bases). This CDR3 spans 16 amino acids. Trimming stripped 3 bases from V and 2 bases from J, with 16 bases between. Germline loops: CDR1 SEHNR, CDR2 FQNEAQ (reference sequence). CDR3 sequence reads: CASSFPTGLRNYGYTF. CDR3 DNA sequence: TGTGCCAGCAGCTTCCCTACAGGGCTTAGGAACTATGGCTACACCTTC.

The chain couples TRBV5-6 to TRBJ1-4; 8 positions match TRBD1. The CDR3 has 16 residues. The V gene's germline CDR1 is SGHDT and CDR2 YYEEEE. With 2 bases clipped from V and 6 bases from J, the junction kept 9 bases outside the gene matches. The CDR3 reads CASSFLTGGGDEKLFF. Written as DNA, the CDR3 is TGTGCCAGCAGCTTCTTAACAGGGGGTGGCGATGAAAAACTGTTTTTT.

The sample holds a few counts of this clone. The sample contains more than one DNA sequence encoding this CDR3. The chain is built from TRBV4-3 and TRBJ2-1; a possible D gene is TRBD2 (5 bases). Germline values: CDR1 LGHNA, CDR2 YSLEER. V was clipped by 1 base and J by 3 bases, with 16 bases between them. The CDR3 is made up of 17 amino acids. Here the CDR3 DNA reads TGCGCCAGCAGCCAAGTAGCAGTTAGCGCTAGCTACAATGAGCAGTTCTTC. It specifies CASSQVAVSASYNEQFF.

This clone was observed a single time. This CDR3 is CASSVVLGSGEQYF. The CDR3, as DNA: TGTGCCAGCAGCGTAGTGTTGGGGAGTGGCGAGCAGTACTTC. V is TRBV9 and J is TRBJ2-7, with D perhaps matching TRBD2 (5 bases). The germline V and J ends were trimmed by 0 bases and 6 bases, with 13 bases remaining between them. Germline V gene sequence: CDR1 SGDLS, CDR2 YYNGEE. This CDR3 has 14 amino acids.

The chain has TRBV4-3 and TRBJ2-3; 9 bases are a match to TRBD1. CDR1 is LGHNA, CDR2 YSLEER, per germline. The CDR3 has 15 residues. With 1 base clipped from V and 1 base from J, the junction kept 0 bases outside the gene matches. The CDR3 protein is CASSQGQGGTDTQYF. CDR3 coding DNA: TGCGCCAGCAGCCAAGGACAGGGGGGCACAGATACGCAGTATTTT.

CDR3: CASIKFYSNQPQHF. The CDR3 DNA sequence: TGTGCCAGCATTAAGTTCTATAGCAATCAGCCCCAGCATTTT. The J gene is TRBJ1-5, the V gene TRBV28; D not certain. Trimming took off 7 bases at V and 0 bases at J, with 10 bases between the two ends. The CDR3 sequence is 14 residues long. Germline V gene lookup returns CDR1 MDHEN and CDR2 SYDVKM.

A single count supports this clone. The V and J genes are TRBV5-1 and TRBJ2-5; D remains unclear. Trimming took 2 bases from V and 1 from J, leaving 6 bases between them. The CDR3 length is 13 residues. The germline CDR1 and CDR2 sequences are SGHRS and YFSETQ. The CDR3 loop is CASSLAIQETQYF. CDR3 coding DNA: TGCGCCAGCAGCTTAGCTATCCAAGAGACCCAGTACTTC.

The chain has TRBV13 and TRBJ2-3, with TRBD2 matching 13 bases. CDR1 and CDR2 from the germline V gene are PRHDT and FYEKMQ (reference sequence). The V segment lost 5 bases and the J segment 5 bases; nucleotides outside the gene matches: 7. The CDR3 extends over 16 amino acids. The chain's CDR3 is CASSTELAGGQDTQYF. CDR3 nucleotide sequence: TGTGCCAGCAGCACCGAACTAGCGGGAGGGCAAGATACGCAGTATTTT.

CDR3 in DNA: TGTGCCACACTGGAGACGTTCTCGCGGGATGGTGAGCAGTTCTTC. Amino acids: CATLETFSRDGEQFF. The chain carries TRBV10-3 and TRBJ2-1; TRBD2 is a possible D gene (6 bases). The CDR3 loop spans 15 amino acids. Germline CDR1 reads ENHRY; CDR2 reads SYGVKD. V lost 10 bases and J 9 bases, leaving 25 bases between the germline ends.

The rearrangement uses TRBV14 and TRBJ2-6; 8 nucleotides agree with TRBD2. CDR1 is SGHDN, CDR2 FVKESK, per germline. CDR3 length: 19 amino acids. The V and J ends lost 4 bases and 0 bases, in that order; junction bases with no gene match: 11. As DNA, the CDR3 is TGTGCCAGCAGCCGAACAGGGACTAGACGACTCTCTGGGGCCAACGTCCTGACTTTC. The encoded protein is CASSRTGTRRLSGANVLTF.

The chain uses TRBV6-5 and TRBJ2-7; possible D gene TRBD1, 7 bases. This CDR3 comprises 13 residues. V was trimmed by 5 bases and J by 2 bases, leaving 10 bases between them. Germline CDR1 reads MNHEY; CDR2 reads SVGAGI. The CDR3 DNA is TGTGCCAGCAGTCAGGGGGGAACCTACGAGCAGTACTTC. This translates into CASSQGGTYEQYF.

In the case of this clone: The identical CDR3 is also encoded by other nucleotide sequences in the sample. V usage is TRBV7-2 and J usage is TRBJ2-3; no firm D call. Germline lookup yields CDR1 SGHTA and CDR2 FQGNSA. Between the trimmed V and J ends, which lost 1 base and 0 bases, there was a span of 5 bases. This CDR3 contains 14 residues. The CDR3 sequence is CASSLGQSTDTQYF. CDR3 nucleotide sequence: TGTGCCAGCAGCTTAGGGCAAAGCACAGATACGCAGTATTTT.

The chain has TRBV28 and TRBJ2-5; maybe TRBD1 (6 bases). V was shortened by 6 bases and J by 4 bases, with 18 bases between the two germline ends. The CDR3 extends over 15 amino acids. CDR1 is MDHEN and CDR2 is SYDVKM in the germline V gene. The CDR3 bases are TGTGCCAGCAGGGTCCCTGGGGGCGCCATAGAGACCCAGTACTTC. Protein product: CASRVPGGAIETQYF.

V and J are TRBV7-2 and TRBJ2-7, with D perhaps matching TRBD1 (8 bases). The CDR3 covers 15 residues. Trimming shortened V by 5 bases and J by 2 bases, and 16 bases separated the two germline ends. Per the germline V gene, CDR1 is SGHTA and CDR2 is FQGNSA. CDR3: CASSRQAGQAYEQYF. CDR3 sequence (DNA): TGTGCCAGCAGCCGCCAAGCGGGACAGGCCTACGAGCAGTACTTC.

V is TRBV7-9 and J is TRBJ2-3, with 8 bases identical to TRBD2. The V and J ends lost 2 bases and 0 bases, in that order; junction bases with no gene match: 1. The CDR3 totals 15 residues. Germline CDR1 SEHNR, CDR2 FQNEAQ (reference sequence). Here the CDR3 DNA reads TGTGCCAGCAGCTTAACGGGAGGGAGCACAGATACGCAGTATTTT. This sequence encodes CASSLTGGSTDTQYF. Filled out from reference TRBV7-9 and TRBJ2-3, the complete variable domain reads DTGVSQNPRHKITKRGQNVTFRCDPISEHNRLYWYRQTLGQGPEFLTYFQNEAQLEKSRLLSDRFSAERPKGSFSTLEIQRTEQGDSAMYLCASSLTGGSTDTQYFGPGTRLTVL.

This chain joins TRBV6-1 and TRBJ2-7; TRBD2 matches 13 bases. V was pared by 4 bases and J by 0 bases, with 15 bases of the junction left unmatched. CDR3 length: 20 residues. Germline CDR1 and CDR2: MNHNS and SASEGT. CDR3 coding DNA: TGTGCCAGCAGTGGCCGAAGGGGACTAGCGGGGCTGGGAAGCTCCTACGAGCAGTACTTC. Amino acids: CASSGRRGLAGLGSSYEQYF.

V is TRBV28 and J is TRBJ2-1, with 7 bases matching TRBD1. The V segment lost 3 bases and the J segment 3 bases; nucleotides outside the gene matches: 8. The CDR3 length is 16 residues. Germline CDR1 is MDHEN and CDR2 is SYDVKM. The CDR3 coding sequence is TGTGCCAGCAGTTTGACGGGTCAGGGGGACTACAATGAGCAGTTCTTC. Its translation: CASSLTGQGDYNEQFF. The entire variable domain, with the rest obtained from reference TRBV28 and TRBJ2-1, is as follows: DVKVTQSSRYLVKRTGEKVFLECVQDMDHENMFWYRQDPGLGLRLIYFSYDVKMKEKGDIPEGYSVSREKKERFSLILESASTNQTSMYLCASSLTGQGDYNEQFFGPGTRLTVL.

J is TRBJ2-1 and V is TRBV5-4; 9 bases line up with TRBD2. The CDR3 is made up of 16 amino acids. Germline trimming cut 4 bases from V and 3 bases from J; bases unmatched to any gene: 8. Per germline, CDR1 SGHNT and CDR2 YYREEE (reference sequence). The CDR3 DNA sequence: TGTGCCAGCAGCCCGCGGGCTAGCGGGAACTACAATGAGCAGTTCTTC. Protein sequence: CASSPRASGNYNEQFF.